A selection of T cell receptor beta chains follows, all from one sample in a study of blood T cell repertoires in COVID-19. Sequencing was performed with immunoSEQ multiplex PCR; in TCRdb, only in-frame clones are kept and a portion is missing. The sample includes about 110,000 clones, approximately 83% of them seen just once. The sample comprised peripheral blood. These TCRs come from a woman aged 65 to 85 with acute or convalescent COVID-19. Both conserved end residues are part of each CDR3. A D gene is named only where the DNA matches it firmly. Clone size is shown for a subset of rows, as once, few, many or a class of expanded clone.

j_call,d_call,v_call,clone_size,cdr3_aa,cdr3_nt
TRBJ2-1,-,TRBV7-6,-,CASSLGGGSWSSYNEQFF,TGTGCCAGCAGCTTAGGAGGGGGATCCTGGAGCTCCTACAATGAGCAGTTCTTC
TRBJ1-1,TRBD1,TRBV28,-,CASSLPPWDRGLTEAFF,TGTGCCAGCAGTTTACCCCCTTGGGACAGGGGGCTGACTGAAGCTTTCTTT
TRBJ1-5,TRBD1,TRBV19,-,CASSIFGQGNQPQHF,TGTGCCAGTAGTATATTTGGACAGGGCAATCAGCCCCAGCATTTT
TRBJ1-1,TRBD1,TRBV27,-,CASRVVGQGGGAFF,TGTGCCAGCAGAGTTGTTGGACAGGGTGGTGGAGCTTTCTTT
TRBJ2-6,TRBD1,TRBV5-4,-,CASSGGTGPSGANVLTF,TGTGCCAGCAGCGGCGGGACAGGTCCCTCTGGGGCCAACGTCCTGACTTTC
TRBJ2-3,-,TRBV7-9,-,CASSFSTGRFTDTQYF,TGTGCCAGCAGCTTTTCGACAGGAAGATTCACAGATACGCAGTATTTT
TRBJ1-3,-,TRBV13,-,CASSVARGASGNTIYF,TGTGCCAGCAGCGTCGCCCGGGGGGCGTCTGGAAACACCATATATTTT
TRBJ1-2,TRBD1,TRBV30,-,CAWSPTGGRWNYGYTF,TGTGCCTGGAGTCCCACAGGGGGCCGTTGGAACTATGGCTACACCTTC
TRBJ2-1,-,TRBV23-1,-,CASSHRFF,TGCGCCAGCAGTCATAGGTTCTTC
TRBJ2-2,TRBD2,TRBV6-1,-,CASSSTSSNTGELFF,TGTGCCAGCAGTTCGACTAGCTCGAACACCGGGGAGCTGTTTTTT
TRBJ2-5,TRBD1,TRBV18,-,CASSPPEDRGETQYF,TGTGCCAGCTCACCACCGGAGGACAGGGGAGAGACCCAGTACTTC
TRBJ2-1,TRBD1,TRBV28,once,CASRPGDRTSNEQFF,TGTGCCAGCAGACCCGGGGACAGGACATCCAATGAGCAGTTCTTC
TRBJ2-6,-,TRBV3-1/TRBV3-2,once,CASSQGRSSGANVLTF,TGTGCCAGCAGCCAAGGGAGGAGCTCTGGGGCCAACGTCCTGACTTTC
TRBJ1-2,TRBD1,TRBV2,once,CASRLDRGVFRDTF,TGTGCCAGCAGGCTTGACAGGGGGGTTTTTAGGGACACCTTC
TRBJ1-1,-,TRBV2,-,CAGSRGKGTEAFF,TGTGCCGGATCGAGGGGGAAGGGCACTGAAGCTTTCTTT
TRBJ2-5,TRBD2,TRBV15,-,CATSRVSLAGEETQYF,TGTGCCACCAGCAGAGTAAGTCTAGCGGGGGAAGAGACCCAGTACTTC
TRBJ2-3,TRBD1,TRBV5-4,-,CASSSLRTGGTDTQYF,TGTGCCAGCAGCTCCTTACGGACAGGCGGCACAGATACGCAGTATTTT
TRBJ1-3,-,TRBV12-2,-,CASRLPARDKKTAASGNTIYF,TGTGCAAGTCGCTTACCGGCCCGGGATAAAAAAACCGCAGCCTCTGGAAACACCATATATTTT
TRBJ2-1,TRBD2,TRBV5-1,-,CASSVTSGSYNEQFF,TGCGCCAGCAGCGTAACTAGCGGGAGTTATAATGAGCAGTTCTTC
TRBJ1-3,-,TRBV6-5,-,CAITGVNSGNTIYF,TGTGCCATCACCGGAGTCAACTCTGGAAACACCATATATTTT
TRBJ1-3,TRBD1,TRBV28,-,CASSLPDRARTIYF,TGTGCCAGCAGTCTCCCGGACAGGGCACGGACCATATATTTT
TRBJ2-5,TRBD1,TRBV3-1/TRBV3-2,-,CASSRTGGQETQYF,TGTGCCAGCAGCCGGACAGGGGGGCAAGAGACCCAGTACTTC
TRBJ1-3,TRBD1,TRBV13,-,CASSLVAGGSSGNTIYF,TGTGCCAGCAGCTTAGTGGCAGGGGGCAGCTCTGGAAACACCATATATTTT
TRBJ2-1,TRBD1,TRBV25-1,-,CASVRTGRREQFF,TGTGCCAGCGTGCGGACAGGGAGGCGTGAGCAGTTCTTC
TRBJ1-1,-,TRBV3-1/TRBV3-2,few,CASSQEGQGNTEAFF,TGTGCCAGCAGCCAAGAGGGTCAGGGTAACACTGAAGCTTTCTTT
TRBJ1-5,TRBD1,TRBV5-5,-,CASSHRGQPQHF,TGTGCCAGCAGCCACAGGGGTCAGCCCCAGCATTTT
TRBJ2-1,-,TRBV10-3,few,CAISDGRGYNEQFF,TGTGCCATCAGTGATGGCCGCGGCTACAATGAGCAGTTCTTC
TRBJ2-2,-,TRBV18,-,CASSPSTVTGELFF,TGTGCCAGCTCACCAAGTACGGTCACCGGGGAGCTGTTTTTT
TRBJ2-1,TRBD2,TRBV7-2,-,CASSLAGGPDEQFF,TGTGCCAGCAGCTTGGCGGGAGGGCCGGATGAGCAGTTCTTC
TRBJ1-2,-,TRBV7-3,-,CASSLGSVGASGYTF,TGTGCCAGCAGCTTAGGTTCTGTGGGGGCCAGTGGCTACACCTTC
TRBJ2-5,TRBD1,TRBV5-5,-,CASSRTGVETQYF,TGTGCCAGCAGCCGAACAGGGGTAGAGACCCAGTACTTC
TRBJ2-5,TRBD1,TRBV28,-,CASRSRGGQGGTQYF,TGTGCCAGCAGGAGTAGAGGGGGACAGGGTGGGACCCAGTACTTC